Each of the 21 T cell receptor beta chains below was sequenced from the same sample in a study of OX40 agonist ivuxolimab in advanced cancers. The table came from immunoSEQ multiplex PCR; TCRdb's copy has only in-frame clones and leaves some out. The sample contains tens of thousands of clones, 90% to 95% of which appear only once. The specimen was CD4+ or CD8+ T cells sorted from blood, collected in a trial of the OX40 agonist ivuxolimab. These receptors all stem from an adult with an advanced solid tumor such as melanoma, head and neck, liver or kidney cancer.

The rearrangement joins TRBV4-1 to TRBJ1-1; D may be TRBD1 (6 bases). The germline V gene encodes CDR1 MGHRA and CDR2 YSYEKL. The CDR3 is 15 residues long. V gave up 4 bases and J gave up 4 bases, with 16 bases separating them. CDR3 protein: CASSPPERGGTEAFF. In DNA, the CDR3 is TGCGCCAGCAGCCCCCCGGAGAGGGGGGGCACTGAAGCTTTCTTT.

This clone was observed once. V usage is TRBV19 and J usage is TRBJ1-1; D remains ambiguous. The germline gives CDR1 LNHDA, CDR2 SQIVND (reference sequence). V was trimmed by 3 bases and J by 0 bases, leaving 5 bases between them. This CDR3 has 13 residues. CDR3 sequence: CASSISLNTEAFF. The CDR3 coding sequence is TGTGCCAGTAGTATTTCATTGAACACTGAAGCTTTCTTT.

The chain carries TRBV7-2 and TRBJ2-1; 11 bases agree with TRBD2. There are 17 residues in the CDR3. Unmatched junction bases numbered 16, after V lost 5 bases and J lost 10 bases. Per the germline V gene, CDR1 is SGHTA and CDR2 is FQGNSA. CDR3 nucleotide sequence: TGTGCCAGCAGCCTCTACGGGCTTAGCGGGAGGGTGTCGGAGCAGTTCTTC. Protein sequence: CASSLYGLSGRVSEQFF.

Details on this clone: One end of the junction fails to match germline, which may point to a read error. The chain links TRBV7-2 to TRBJ1-4, with TRBD1 matching 9 bases. The CDR3 totals 14 residues. Germline CDR1 SGHTA, CDR2 FQGNSA. For the CDR3, the DNA is TGTGCCAGCAGCCCAGGACAGGGGAATGGAAAACTGTTTTTT. Its translation is CASSPGQGNGKLFF.

The J gene is TRBJ2-1, the V gene TRBV19; D remains ambiguous. Trimming shortened V by 6 bases and J by 7 bases, and 28 bases separated the two germline ends. The length of the CDR3 is 18 residues. Germline V lookup: CDR1 LNHDA, CDR2 SQIVND (reference sequence). The CDR3 here is CASSSPRSGQRGLNEQFF. The CDR3 DNA follows: TGTGCCAGTAGCTCGCCCCGATCCGGGCAGCGTGGCCTGAATGAGCAGTTCTTC.

The genes are TRBV7-2 and TRBJ2-7; 8 bases are shared with TRBD2. With V trimmed by 3 bases and J by 6 bases, 1 base remained unmatched. The CDR3 is 12 amino acids. From germline, CDR1 is SGHTA and CDR2 FQGNSA. In DNA form, the CDR3 reads TGTGCCAGCAGCTTGGGGACTAGCGAGCAGTACTTC. Amino acids: CASSLGTSEQYF.

This sequence joins TRBV27 and TRBJ1-2; D is perhaps TRBD1 (6 bases). V was pared by 3 bases and J by 8 bases, with 10 bases between. In germline, CDR1 is MNHEY, CDR2 SMNVEV (reference sequence). CDR3 size: 12 residues. CDR3 coding DNA: TGTGCCAGCAGTTTGACAGGTGTCGGCTACACCTTC. It is translated as CASSLTGVGYTF.

V is TRBV4-3 and J is TRBJ2-7; D is perhaps TRBD2 (6 bases). CDR1 LGHNA and CDR2 YSLEER come from the germline V gene. The CDR3 is 17 residues long. Trimming took off 0 bases at V and 0 bases at J, with 15 bases between the two ends. The CDR3: CASSQETLAANSYEQYF. Here the CDR3 DNA reads TGCGCCAGCAGCCAAGAGACATTAGCGGCCAACTCCTACGAGCAGTACTTC.

The rearrangement uses TRBV5-1 and TRBJ2-5; D perhaps matches TRBD1 (6 bases). Per the germline V gene, CDR1 is SGHRS and CDR2 is YFSETQ. This CDR3 is 14 amino acids long. V dropped 5 bases and J dropped 0 bases, with 11 bases sitting between them. CDR3 bases: TGCGCCAGCAGTCCCGACAGGAACCAAGAGACCCAGTACTTC. Amino acids: CASSPDRNQETQYF.

This clone was observed once. V gene TRBV18 combines with J gene TRBJ1-1; no reliable D call. The CDR3 contains 14 residues. Germline values: CDR1 KGHSH, CDR2 LQKENI. V lost 4 bases, J lost 6 bases, and 15 bases lay in between. The CDR3 spells CASSLESVAAEAFF. CDR3 DNA sequence: TGTGCCAGCTCACTTGAGTCTGTGGCTGCTGAAGCTTTCTTT.

The chain joins TRBV30 to TRBJ2-1; D call uncertain. V was shortened by 2 bases and J by 7 bases, with 6 bases between the two germline ends. This CDR3 comprises 11 residues. Germline CDR1 GTSNPN, CDR2 SVGIG (reference sequence). CDR3 amino acids: CAWSRANEQFF. The DNA for the CDR3 is TGTGCCTGGAGTAGGGCGAATGAGCAGTTCTTC.

This sequence joins TRBV7-9 and TRBJ1-1; D is possibly TRBD1 (6 bases). CDR1 is SEHNR, CDR2 FQNEAQ, per germline (reference sequence). CDR3 size: 14 residues. Trimming removed 6 bases from V and 0 bases from J, with 11 bases in between. The CDR3 is CASRLGQLNTEAFF. The DNA for the CDR3 is TGTGCCAGCAGACTTGGACAGCTGAACACTGAAGCTTTCTTT.

The J gene is TRBJ2-3, the V gene TRBV5-4, with 8 bases that match TRBD1. Germline values: CDR1 SGHNT, CDR2 YYREEE (reference sequence). Unmatched junction bases numbered 7, after V lost 4 bases and J lost 0 bases. The CDR3 runs 16 residues. In DNA, the CDR3 is TGTGCCAGCAGCACGCGACGGACAGGGAGCACAGATACGCAGTATTTT. Protein sequence: CASSTRRTGSTDTQYF.

The rearrangement links TRBV27 to TRBJ2-2, with TRBD2 matching over 11 bases. Losses at the gene ends were 10 bases for V and 3 bases for J; bases not matched to a gene: 13. The CDR3 spans 17 residues. Germline V gene sequence: CDR1 MNHEY, CDR2 SMNVEV (reference sequence). In DNA form, the CDR3 reads TGTGCCACTAGGGATAGTAGCGGGAGGGGCTACACCGGGGAGCTGTTTTTT. Protein product: CATRDSSGRGYTGELFF.

V is TRBV5-1 and J is TRBJ1-4, with D perhaps TRBD1 (6 bases). From germline, CDR1 is SGHRS and CDR2 YFSETQ. V lost 3 bases and J 5 bases, leaving 17 bases between the germline ends. This CDR3 has 16 residues. CDR3 bases: TGCGCCAGCAGCTGGGGGATAAACGGACAGAATGAAAAACTGTTTTTT. This encodes CASSWGINGQNEKLFF.

The rearrangement joins TRBV11-3 to TRBJ1-6, with 7 bases lining up with TRBD1. Looked up from germline, CDR1 is SGHNT and CDR2 is YENEEA. The CDR3 covers 15 residues. Losses at the gene ends were 5 bases for V and 9 bases for J; bases not matched to a gene: 10. The DNA for the CDR3 is TGTGCCAGCAGCGACGGACAGGCCTGGGGTTCACCCCTCCACTTT. Translated: CASSDGQAWGSPLHF.

The V and J genes are TRBV7-9 and TRBJ2-7; weak D call: TRBD1 (5 bases). V was shortened by 2 bases and J by 6 bases, with 11 bases between the two germline ends. The CDR3 spans 13 residues. Germline loops: CDR1 SEHNR, CDR2 FQNEAQ (reference sequence). For the CDR3, the DNA is TGTGCCAGCAGCTTAAAGGGGCGGTTCGAGCAGTACTTC. Residues: CASSLKGRFEQYF.

The genes are TRBV4-3 and TRBJ1-2; 7 bases agree with TRBD1. The CDR3 is 13 amino acids. Germline assignment: CDR1 LGHNA and CDR2 YSLEER. V dropped 2 bases and J dropped 3; count of bases not matched to a gene: 0. The CDR3 reads CASSQQGDYGYTF. Written as DNA, the CDR3 is TGCGCCAGCAGCCAACAGGGGGACTATGGCTACACCTTC.

The chain links TRBV6-5 to TRBJ2-1; a weak D match, TRBD1 (7 bases). The germline gives CDR1 MNHEY, CDR2 SVGAGI. Trimming left V 6 bases short and J 6 bases short, with 18 bases between. The length of the CDR3 is 15 residues. This chain's CDR3 is CASRRGPRGSNEQFF. The DNA of the CDR3 is TGTGCCAGCAGGCGGGGCCCCAGGGGGAGCAATGAGCAGTTCTTC.

This chain uses TRBV19 with TRBJ2-7; 9 positions match TRBD1. Germline CDR1 reads LNHDA; CDR2 reads SQIVND (reference sequence). Germline trimming cut 6 bases from V and 1 base from J; bases unmatched to any gene: 7. CDR3 length: 15 residues. The CDR3 protein is CASRPDRGSSYEQYF. Written as DNA, the CDR3 is TGTGCCAGTAGACCTGACAGGGGGTCTTCCTACGAGCAGTACTTC. Full variable domain (outside the CDR3, taken from reference TRBV19 and TRBJ2-7): DGGITQSPKYLFRKEGQNVTLSCEQNLNHDAMYWYRQDPGQGLRLIYYSQIVNDFQKGDIAEGYSVSREKKESFPLTVTSAQKNPTAFYLCASRPDRGSSYEQYFGPGTRLTVT.

V is TRBV10-3 and J is TRBJ1-1; D call uncertain. CDR3 length: 15 amino acids. V lost 3 bases and J lost 0, with 11 bases in between. Germline V gene sequence: CDR1 ENHRY, CDR2 SYGVKD. CDR3 loop: CAISEAAGMNTEAFF. Here the CDR3 DNA reads TGTGCCATCAGTGAAGCAGCCGGCATGAACACTGAAGCTTTCTTT.